This T cell receptor (beta chain) was captured by sequencing in a study of shared clonotypes between healthy human individuals (dated by TCRdb to 2020 to 2021). Regarding the research as a whole: A couple of women and three men aged 18 to 49 years were included in the cohort. For each donor, three plates each were used for CD4 naive and CD4 memory, two plates were used for CD8 naive, and one plate was used for CD8 memory. To estimate repertoire size and how much clonotype sharing occurs between individuals, the study deeply sequenced the blood TCR repertoires of five healthy adults. Different laboratories and diverse techniques were used to prepare libraries and sequence TCR repertoires, to increase sequencing depth and limit assay-specific biases. Per donor, leukapheresis produced somewhere between about 0.9 and 9.5 billion PBMCs. Points the paper makes about the study in general: Because the study included a small number of donors, the genetic and exposure-history diversity represented was limited. Based on pairwise subsampling, the degree of clonotype sharing among donors was expected to be affected by sequencing depth. Sampling was limited to blood, and TCR repertoires in tissue likely differ from TCR repertoires in blood. Estimated clonotype richness was generally larger for naive than for memory subsets. Around 5.4% of naive CD4, around 3.5% of naive CD8, 2.3% of memory CD4, and roughly 0.4% of memory CD8 clonotypes were shared across a handful of donors. Rarefaction of sorted-subset datasets indicated incomplete sequencing despite the large sequencing depth. Higher generation probabilities were observed for clonotypes shared by all four sorted-subset donors than for non-shared clonotypes.

The donors were healthy, HIV-negative adults who had no recently reported acute infections or vaccinations. All donors were Caucasian adults living in Nashville, Tennessee, USA. CD4+ T cells were enriched by magnetic negative selection, after which naive cells were positively selected on CD45RA and the negative fraction was taken as the memory subset. After blood collection by leukapheresis, PBMCs were isolated using Ficoll-Histopaque density gradient centrifugation and then cryopreserved in the vapor phase of liquid nitrogen. Purity and quantity of every magnetically sorted T cell population were checked by analytical flow cytometry. From each sorted fraction, genomic DNA was isolated and quantified by UV absorbance on a Nanodrop 2000c. Only one count was recorded for this clone. Its antigen is not yet known. No base quality values were provided; no much bigger clone lies one nucleotide off. CDR1 and CDR2, looked up from the germline V gene, are SGHRS and YFSETQ. Trimming takes 0 bases from V and 6 bases from J, and the germline ends sit 10 bases apart. The CDR3, cysteine through phenylalanine, is 13 amino acids long. The retained sequence is limited to the CDR3, 39 bases, with the frame set at the first base.

TCR CDR3 regions were amplified from genomic DNA by multiplex PCR using the deep immunoSEQ assay. Genomic DNA extracted from each cell subset was distributed evenly over all wells of several immunoSEQ 96-well plates, and each plate served as one replicate. Each replicate PCR for sorted subsets received 150 to 250 ng genomic DNA, equal to tens of thousands of T cell genomes. Purified libraries were quantified with a Qubit 3.0 fluorometer, sized on a Bioanalyzer 2100, and re-quantified with the KAPA Library Quantification kit. Each immunoSEQ 96-well plate was sequenced on its own single-read 150-cycle Illumina NextSeq 550 flow cell. Per the source publication's procedure: Because the immunoSEQ output held only junctional sequences and lacked quality scores, the filtering could not match the filtering applied to full-length reads. To assign V/J genes and CDR3, sequences were annotated using PyIR, a Python wrapper for IgBLAST v1.9, with IMGT germline references. Any read was removed if the V/J assignment was weak (E-value above 1e-6), the CDR3 was missing, or the read contained stop codons, out-of-frame junctions, or ambiguous translated residues. V3J clonotypes were defined as sequences sharing the same inferred V gene, J gene, and CDR3 amino acid sequence. Percentage overlap between repertoires was calculated by dividing the number of shared unique clonotypes by the size of the smaller repertoire. Three approaches were used to assess repertoire richness: RTK rarefaction, the Chao1 estimator, and Recon v2.1 estimates of unobserved clonotypes. For all TCRbeta clonotypes obtained by the gDNA method from a handful of donors, generation probabilities were computed with OLGA. TCRdb stores this immuneACCESS table with in-frame sequences only. Part of the clones is absent; in the studies checked, under half of the shortfall reflects unresolved V genes, and no reason is known for the rest. V and J calls and clone size are copied from that table; D and trimming were computed from the DNA. The sample data list about 2.4 million clones, and over 85% of these were observed just once. 0.36% of the sample is in the top ten clones.

This chain joins TRBV5-1 to TRBJ2-7; the D gene assignment is perhaps TRBD1 or TRBD2, with each matching 5 bases. Specimen: naive CD4+ T cells from PBMCs. This specimen's cell subset or site label, per the study, means: CD45RA+ positively selected. The clonotype was recovered from a man aged 18 to 30 in good health. Some clones in this sample may be carry-over from other donors' samples. CDR3 protein: CASSLEQAGEQYF. In nucleotide form, the sequence is TGCGCCAGCAGCTTGGAACAGGCGGGCGAGCAGTACTTC.